This T cell receptor beta chain was observed in a study of shared clonotypes between healthy human individuals (dated by TCRdb to about 2020). Notes on the research overall: A couple of women and a few men aged 18 to 49 years were included in the cohort. For each donor, three plates each were used for CD4 naive and CD4 memory, two plates were used for CD8 naive, and one plate was used for CD8 memory. Blood TCR repertoires of four to six healthy adults were deeply sequenced to estimate repertoire size and the extent of clonotype sharing between individuals. Libraries were prepared and TCR repertoires were sequenced by different laboratories using diverse techniques, in order to increase sequencing depth and limit assay-specific biases. Between about 0.8 and 8.9 billion PBMCs per donor were obtained by leukapheresis. General findings and caveats noted by the study authors: Compared with non-shared clonotypes, clonotypes shared by all four sorted-subset donors had higher generation probabilities. Because the study included only a small number of donors, the genetic and exposure-history diversity represented was limited. Rarefaction of sorted-subset datasets indicated incomplete sequencing despite the large sequencing depth. Sampling was limited to blood, and TCR repertoires in tissue likely differ from TCR repertoires in blood. Larger estimated clonotype richness was generally found for naive subsets than for memory subsets. About 5% of naive CD4, roughly 3.5% of naive CD8, about 2.4% of memory CD4, and about 0.4% of memory CD8 clonotypes were shared across several donors. Based on pairwise subsampling, the degree of clonotype sharing among donors was expected to be affected by sequencing depth.

About this clone itself: The antigen this receptor binds is unknown. Base qualities are not at hand, and no much larger clone is one base apart.

For the CD8 naive samples, CD45RO-negative cells were positively selected for CCR7, yielding a CD45RA+CCR7+ population from which TemRA cells were excluded. The donors were healthy, HIV-negative adults who had no recently reported acute infections or vaccinations. All donors were Caucasian adults living in Nashville, Tennessee, USA. After blood collection by leukapheresis, PBMCs were isolated using Ficoll-Histopaque density gradient centrifugation and then cryopreserved in the vapor phase of liquid nitrogen. Purity and quantity of every magnetically sorted T cell population were checked by analytical flow cytometry. From each sorted fraction, genomic DNA was isolated and quantified by UV absorbance on a Nanodrop 2000c. Using the deep immunoSEQ assay, TCR CDR3 regions were amplified from genomic DNA by multiplex PCR. Extracted genomic DNA from each cell subset was spread evenly across all wells of several immunoSEQ 96-well plates, with each plate serving as a replicate. For sorted subsets, around 200 ng genomic DNA, equal to about 30,000 T cell genomes, was loaded into each replicate PCR. The purified libraries were quantified using a Qubit 3.0 fluorometer, sized with a Bioanalyzer 2100, and then quantified again using the KAPA Library Quantification kit. Every immunoSEQ 96-well plate was sequenced on a separate single-read 150-cycle Illumina NextSeq 550 flow cell. Per the original workflow: Because the immunoSEQ output held only junctional sequences and lacked quality scores, the filtering could not match the filtering applied to full-length reads. To assign V/J genes and CDR3, sequences were annotated using PyIR, a Python wrapper for IgBLAST v1.9, with IMGT germline references. Reads were filtered out if the reads had weak V/J assignments (E-value above 1e-6), no CDR3, stop codons, out-of-frame junctions, or ambiguous translated residues. V3J clonotypes were defined as sequences sharing the same inferred V gene, J gene, and CDR3 amino acid sequence. Percentage overlap between repertoires was calculated by dividing the number of shared unique clonotypes by the size of the smaller repertoire. Repertoire richness was assessed with RTK rarefaction, the Chao1 estimator, and Recon v2.1 estimates of unobserved clonotypes. For all TCRbeta clonotypes obtained by the gDNA method from a few donors, generation probabilities were computed with OLGA. Drawn from immuneACCESS, this table holds only the in-frame rearrangements with V and J called that TCRdb kept. Clones are partly lost; checked studies trace under half to an unresolved V gene and leave the rest unexplained. The DNA was the basis for D and trimming; V, J and clone size are from that table. The table for this sample lists fewer than 1 million clones; 90% to 98% of them were counted only once. Clones ranked in the top ten supply under 0.25% of the sample.

The germline V gene specifies MDHEN as CDR1 and SYDVKM as CDR2. Reading from cysteine to phenylalanine, the CDR3 counts 14 amino acids. The DNA shown is the 42-base CDR3, in frame from base 1. Deletion took 3 bases off V and 3 bases off J, with a span of 11 bases between the germline ends. The receptor's source is a man aged 25-45 years in good health. In this chain, TRBV28 is recombined with TRBJ1-1; the D gene is possibly TRBD1, with 6 bases matching. Sequencing input: naive CD8+ T cells sorted from blood. The cell subset or site label of this sample denotes: CD45RA+CCR7+. In nucleotides, the sequence is TGTGCCAGCAGTTTCCAGACAGGTTACACTGAAGCTTTCTTT. Its protein product is CASSFQTGYTEAFF.